Included here is one TCR beta chain sequence, with context. The ends lost 3 bases at V and 3 bases at J; junction bases unmatched: 2. Germline loops: CDR1 MRHNA, CDR2 SNTAGT. There are 15 residues in the CDR3. The data originate from a study of shared clonotypes between healthy human individuals. The method was immunoSEQ multiplex PCR; TCRdb's version includes in-frame clones alone and lacks a portion of them. The table shows fewer than 400,000 clones, with around two thirds occurring only once. J is TRBJ2-1 and V is TRBV6-4; TRBD2 aligns across 10 bases. The receptor's source is a man aged 30 to 39 in good health. The sample taken for sequencing was memory CD4+ T cells sorted from blood. Noted subset: CD45RA-negative fraction. The CDR3 sequence is CASSESSGSYNEQFF. CDR3 nucleotides: TGTGCCAGCAGTGAATCTAGCGGGAGCTACAATGAGCAGTTCTTC.